This TCR beta chain was observed in a study of blood T cell repertoires in COVID-19 (dated by TCRdb to the early 2020s). Background on the whole study: Samples from collaborators originated in the United States, Italy and Spain and spanned both the acute and convalescent phases of COVID-19. The material from the prospective study consisted of cDNA or gDNA derived from T cells, B-cell-depleted T cells, or PBMCs. Deeply sampled blood TCRbeta repertoires from subjects exposed to, actively infected with, or recovered from COVID-19 were included in the dataset. The repertoires were made available in a free public database intended to serve as a resource for research on the immune response to SARS-CoV-2. The samples were drawn from the first 160 participants of the ongoing ImmuneRACE study and from over a thousand subjects provided by 6 global collaborators. The sample metadata nearly always contained a de-identified subject ID, COVID-19 status, age in years and sex. Where HLA class I and class II types were available, the types were taken from metadata supplied by the sample provider, not from assay-based typing. Summary of the overall study and its limitations: Clinical and demographic metadata were provided uncurated, with the amount varying by source and participant.

This clone has just one count. There is no known antigen for this receptor. Per-base quality was not reported, and no clone a single base away is much larger than it. In the prospective study, participants were roughly 18 to 95 years old, resided in about two dozen geographic areas of the United States, and were enrolled through a virtual design. In the prospective study, participants were assigned to cohorts based on the clinical history participants reported in a screening survey and a study questionnaire. Recovered participants in ImmuneRACE Cohort 3 were defined as having two consecutive negative NP/OP PCR tests, clearance from a healthcare professional, or resolution of symptoms. In the prospective study, whole blood, serum and a nasopharyngeal or oropharyngeal swab were collected from each participant by mobile phlebotomists. Participants in the prospective study had the option to provide additional blood draws and questionnaires over a roughly 2-month period. Blood samples from the prospective study were shipped frozen or at room temperature prior to DNA extraction.

The CDR3 covers 19 residues, taking in both the cysteine and the phenylalanine. The entry retains the CDR3 DNA only, 57 bases that are in frame from base 1. Trimming takes 0 bases off V and 0 bases off J; junction bases not matched to a gene: 10. The germline V gene encodes CDR1 SGHNT and CDR2 YYREEE (reference sequence). The immunoSEQ Assay, a bias-controlled multiplex PCR, was used to amplify TCRbeta CDR3 regions from genomic DNA. The study's own analysis went as follows. The number of nucleated cells in each sample was estimated by amplification of reference gene primers within the assay. Sequence reads were collapsed and filtered to measure the absolute abundance of every unique TCRbeta CDR3 rearrangement. Productive Simpson clonality was computed per sample as the square root of Simpson's diversity index over productive rearrangements. TCRdb holds this immuneACCESS table with in-frame rearrangements only. Some clones are missing; in checked studies, unresolved V genes explain under half, and the rest has no known cause. V, J and clone size are taken as reported in that table, and D and trimming were inferred from the DNA itself. In this sample the table shows some 310,000 clones, over 85% of which occur a single time. The ten most abundant clones make up just under 9.5% of the sample.

The clonotype was recovered from a woman under 40 who had recovered from COVID-19. Recombination linked TRBV5-4 to TRBJ2-7, and TRBD2 aligns with 12 junction nucleotides. The sequenced sample was PBMCs or T cells enriched from blood (not recorded which). The CDR3 region reads CASSLGLGLAGGGSYEQYF. At the DNA level, the sequence is TGTGCCAGCAGCTTGGGCTTGGGGCTAGCGGGAGGGGGCTCCTACGAGCAGTACTTC.